The 2 T cell receptor beta chains given below trace back to one sample, sequenced in a study of response to subunit inactivated influenza vaccine listed by TCRdb under 2018. Library creation used RT-PCR. The sequencing machine was an Illumina HiSeq 2500. The public reads were reanalyzed by TCRdb: fastp trimming at Q25, MiXCR alignment, in-frame beta chains only. Under each unique CDR3 protein, matching rows form one entry showing the most common genes and DNA. Across this sample there are 450,000 to 550,000 distinct CDR3 sequences, with roughly 25% seen only once. The top ten clones comprise approximately 2% of the sample. The sequenced sample was CD4+ T cells sorted from PBMCs, obtained around 5 days after vaccination. The receptors were sampled from a man aged 50-60 years who received an inactivated influenza vaccine. Donor details come from another sample of the same person, matched by shared clones.

The chain links TRBV7-6 to TRBJ2-5, with TRBD2 matching over 10 bases. Germline CDR1 SGHVS, CDR2 FNYEAQ. Trimming took 8 bases from V and 5 from J; bases not matched to a gene: 8. The CDR3 covers 14 residues. This CDR3 reads CASGRVSGGETQYF. For the CDR3, the DNA is TGTGCCAGCGGCCGTGTTAGCGGGGGGGAGACCCAGTACTTC.

This clonotype was counted between two and nine times. As DNA, the CDR3 is TGTGCCAGCAGCTCTGCCCCGGGAAAAAGCTCCTACAATGAGCAGTTCTTC. Its protein product is CASSSAPGKSSYNEQFF. The V and J genes are TRBV11-2 and TRBJ2-1; maybe TRBD2 (5 bases). CDR1 SGHAT and CDR2 FQNNGV come from the germline V gene. The CDR3 covers 17 residues. Trimming pared 4 bases from V and 0 bases from J, leaving 16 bases between. Complete variable domain (other parts from reference TRBV11-2 and TRBJ2-1): EAGVAQSPRYKIIEKRQSVAFWCNPISGHATLYWYQQILGQGPKLLIQFQNNGVVDDSQLPKDRFSAERLKGVDSTLKIQPAKLEDSAVYLCASSSAPGKSSYNEQFFGPGTRLTVL.